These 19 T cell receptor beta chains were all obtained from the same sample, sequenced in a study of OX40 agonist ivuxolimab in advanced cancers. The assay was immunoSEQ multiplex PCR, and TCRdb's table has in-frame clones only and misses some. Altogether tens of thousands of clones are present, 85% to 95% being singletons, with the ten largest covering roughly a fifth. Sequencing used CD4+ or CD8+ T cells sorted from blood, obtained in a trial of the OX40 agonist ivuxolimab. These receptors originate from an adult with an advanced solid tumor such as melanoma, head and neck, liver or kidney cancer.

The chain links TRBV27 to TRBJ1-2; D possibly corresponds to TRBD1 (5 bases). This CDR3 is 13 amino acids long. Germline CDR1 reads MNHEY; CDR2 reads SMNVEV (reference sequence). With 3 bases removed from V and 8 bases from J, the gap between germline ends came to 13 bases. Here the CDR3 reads CASSFAGPFGYTF. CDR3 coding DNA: TGTGCCAGCAGTTTCGCGGGGCCCTTCGGCTACACCTTC.

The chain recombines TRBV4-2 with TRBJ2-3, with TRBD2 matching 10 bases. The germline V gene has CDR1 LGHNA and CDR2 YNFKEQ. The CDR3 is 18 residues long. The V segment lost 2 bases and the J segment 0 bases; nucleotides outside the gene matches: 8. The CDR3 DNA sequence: TGTGCCAGCAGCCAAACTAGCGGGGTCAGGACTAGCACAGATACGCAGTATTTT. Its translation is CASSQTSGVRTSTDTQYF.

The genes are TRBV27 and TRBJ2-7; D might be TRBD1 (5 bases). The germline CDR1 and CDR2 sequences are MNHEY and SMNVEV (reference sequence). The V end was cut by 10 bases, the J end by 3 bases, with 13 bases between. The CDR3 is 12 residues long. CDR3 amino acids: CATLGPLYEQYF. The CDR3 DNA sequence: TGTGCCACCCTGGGGCCTCTCTACGAGCAGTACTTC.

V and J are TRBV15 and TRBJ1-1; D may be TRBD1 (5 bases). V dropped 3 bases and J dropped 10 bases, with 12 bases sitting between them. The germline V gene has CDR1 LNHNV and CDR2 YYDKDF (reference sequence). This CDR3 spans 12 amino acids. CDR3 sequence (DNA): TGTGCCACCAGCAGCGGGACCCACCGAGCTTTCTTT. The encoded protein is CATSSGTHRAFF.

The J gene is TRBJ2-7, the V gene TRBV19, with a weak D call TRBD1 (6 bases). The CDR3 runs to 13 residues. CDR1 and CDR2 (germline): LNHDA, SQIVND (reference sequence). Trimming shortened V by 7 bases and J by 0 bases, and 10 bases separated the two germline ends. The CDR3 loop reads CASNPQGSYEQYF. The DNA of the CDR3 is TGTGCCAGTAACCCACAGGGCTCCTACGAGCAGTACTTC.

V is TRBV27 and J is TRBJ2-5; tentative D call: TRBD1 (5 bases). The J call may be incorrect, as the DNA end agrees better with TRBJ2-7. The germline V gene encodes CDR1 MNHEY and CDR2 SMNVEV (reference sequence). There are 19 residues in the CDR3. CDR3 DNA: TGTGCCAGCAGTAGTCGCCAGGGTATCATCCGGAGTAGCTCCTACGAGCAGTACTTC. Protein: CASSSRQGIIRSSSYEQYF.

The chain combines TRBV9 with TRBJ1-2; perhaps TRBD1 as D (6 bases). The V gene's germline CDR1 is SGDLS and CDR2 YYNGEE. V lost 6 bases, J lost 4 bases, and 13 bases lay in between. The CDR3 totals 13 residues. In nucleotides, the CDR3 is TGTGCCAGCACGGGTCAGGGGATCTATGGCTACACCTTC. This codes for CASTGQGIYGYTF.

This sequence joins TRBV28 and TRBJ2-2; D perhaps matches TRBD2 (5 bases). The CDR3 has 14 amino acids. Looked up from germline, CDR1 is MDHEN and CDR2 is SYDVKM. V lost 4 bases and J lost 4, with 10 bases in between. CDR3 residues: CASSSVGGTGELFF. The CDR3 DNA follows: TGTGCCAGCAGTTCAGTCGGAGGCACCGGGGAGCTGTTTTTT.

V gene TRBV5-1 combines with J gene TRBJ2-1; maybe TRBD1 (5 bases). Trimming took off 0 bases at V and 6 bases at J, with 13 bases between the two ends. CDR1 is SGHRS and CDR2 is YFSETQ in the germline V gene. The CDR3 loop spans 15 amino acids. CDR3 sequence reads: CASSLGQGDVNEQFF. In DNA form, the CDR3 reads TGCGCCAGCAGCTTGGGGCAGGGCGATGTCAATGAGCAGTTCTTC. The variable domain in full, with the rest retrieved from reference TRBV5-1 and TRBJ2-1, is KAGVTQTPRYLIKTRGQQVTLSCSPISGHRSVSWYQQTPGQGLQFLFEYFSETQRNKGNFPGRFSGRQFSNSRSEMNVSTLELGDSALYLCASSLGQGDVNEQFFGPGTRLTVL.

CDR3: CASSPGLSTDTQYF. CDR3 coding DNA: TGTGCCAGCAGCCCGGGACTAAGCACAGATACGCAGTATTTT. This chain links TRBV4-2 with TRBJ2-3; 7 positions agree with TRBD2. Germline V CDR1 and CDR2: LGHNA, YNFKEQ. The CDR3 has 14 amino acids. The J segment lost 0 bases and the V segment lost 4 bases, leaving 1 base of the junction unmatched.

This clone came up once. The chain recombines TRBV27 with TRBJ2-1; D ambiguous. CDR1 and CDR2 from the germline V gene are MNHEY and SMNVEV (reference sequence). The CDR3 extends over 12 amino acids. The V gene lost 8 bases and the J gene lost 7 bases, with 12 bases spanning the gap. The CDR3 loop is CASSTARNEQFF. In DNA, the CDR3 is TGTGCCAGCTCCACGGCGAGGAATGAGCAGTTCTTC.

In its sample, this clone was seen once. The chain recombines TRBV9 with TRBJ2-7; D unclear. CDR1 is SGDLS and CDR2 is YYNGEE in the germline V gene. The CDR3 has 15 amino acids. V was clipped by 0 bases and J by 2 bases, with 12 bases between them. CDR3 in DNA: TGTGCCAGCAGCGTAGGGTCAGCGTTCACCTACGAGCAGTACTTC. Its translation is CASSVGSAFTYEQYF.

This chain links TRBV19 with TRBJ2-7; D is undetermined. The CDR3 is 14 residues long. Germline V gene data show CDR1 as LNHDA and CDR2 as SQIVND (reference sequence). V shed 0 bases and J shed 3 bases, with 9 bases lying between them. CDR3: CASSIEPMGYEQYF. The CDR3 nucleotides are TGTGCCAGTAGTATAGAACCCATGGGCTACGAGCAGTACTTC.

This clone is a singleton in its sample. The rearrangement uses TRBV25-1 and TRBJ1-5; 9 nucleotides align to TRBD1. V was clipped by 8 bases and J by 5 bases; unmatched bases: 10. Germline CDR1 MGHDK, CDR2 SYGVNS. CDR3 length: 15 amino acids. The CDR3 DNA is TGTGCCAGCGGCGATACAGGGGGCGCGGATCAGCCCCAGCATTTT. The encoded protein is CASGDTGGADQPQHF.

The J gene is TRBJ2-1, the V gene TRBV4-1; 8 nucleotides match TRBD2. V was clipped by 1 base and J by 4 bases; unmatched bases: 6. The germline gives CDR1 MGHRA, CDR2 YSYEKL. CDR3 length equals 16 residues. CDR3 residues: CASSQGFGRAYNEQFF. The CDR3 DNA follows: TGCGCCAGCAGCCAAGGCTTCGGGAGGGCATACAATGAGCAGTTCTTC.

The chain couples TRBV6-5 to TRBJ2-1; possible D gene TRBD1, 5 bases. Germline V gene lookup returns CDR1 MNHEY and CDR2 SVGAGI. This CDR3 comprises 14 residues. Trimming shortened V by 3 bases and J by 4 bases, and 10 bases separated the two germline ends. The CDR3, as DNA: TGTGCCAGCAGTTATCAGGACAAGTACAATGAGCAGTTCTTC. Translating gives CASSYQDKYNEQFF.

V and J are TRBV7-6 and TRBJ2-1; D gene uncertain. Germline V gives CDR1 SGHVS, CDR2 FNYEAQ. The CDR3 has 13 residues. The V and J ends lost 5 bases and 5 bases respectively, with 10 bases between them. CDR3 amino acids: CASSRNLNNEQFF. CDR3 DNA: TGTGCCAGCAGCAGGAACCTGAACAATGAGCAGTTCTTC.

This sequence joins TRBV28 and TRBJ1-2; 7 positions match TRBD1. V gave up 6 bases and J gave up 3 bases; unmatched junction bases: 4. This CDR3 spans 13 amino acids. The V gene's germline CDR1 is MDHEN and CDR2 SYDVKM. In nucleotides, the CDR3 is TGTGCCAGCAGCCGGACAGGAGACTATGGCTACACCTTC. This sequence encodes CASSRTGDYGYTF.

The CDR3 nucleotides are TGTGCCAGCGGAACTGTATGGCTAGCCGGCGAGCAGTACTTC. As protein: CASGTVWLAGEQYF. This chain links TRBV28 with TRBJ2-7, with D perhaps TRBD2 (5 bases). V dropped 8 bases and J dropped 6 bases, with 20 bases sitting between them. This CDR3 has 14 amino acids. The germline CDR1 and CDR2 sequences are MDHEN and SYDVKM. The whole variable domain, filled in from reference TRBV28 and TRBJ2-7, reads DVKVTQSSRYLVKRTGEKVFLECVQDMDHENMFWYRQDPGLGLRLIYFSYDVKMKEKGDIPEGYSVSREKKERFSLILESASTNQTSMYLCASGTVWLAGEQYFGPGTRLTVT.